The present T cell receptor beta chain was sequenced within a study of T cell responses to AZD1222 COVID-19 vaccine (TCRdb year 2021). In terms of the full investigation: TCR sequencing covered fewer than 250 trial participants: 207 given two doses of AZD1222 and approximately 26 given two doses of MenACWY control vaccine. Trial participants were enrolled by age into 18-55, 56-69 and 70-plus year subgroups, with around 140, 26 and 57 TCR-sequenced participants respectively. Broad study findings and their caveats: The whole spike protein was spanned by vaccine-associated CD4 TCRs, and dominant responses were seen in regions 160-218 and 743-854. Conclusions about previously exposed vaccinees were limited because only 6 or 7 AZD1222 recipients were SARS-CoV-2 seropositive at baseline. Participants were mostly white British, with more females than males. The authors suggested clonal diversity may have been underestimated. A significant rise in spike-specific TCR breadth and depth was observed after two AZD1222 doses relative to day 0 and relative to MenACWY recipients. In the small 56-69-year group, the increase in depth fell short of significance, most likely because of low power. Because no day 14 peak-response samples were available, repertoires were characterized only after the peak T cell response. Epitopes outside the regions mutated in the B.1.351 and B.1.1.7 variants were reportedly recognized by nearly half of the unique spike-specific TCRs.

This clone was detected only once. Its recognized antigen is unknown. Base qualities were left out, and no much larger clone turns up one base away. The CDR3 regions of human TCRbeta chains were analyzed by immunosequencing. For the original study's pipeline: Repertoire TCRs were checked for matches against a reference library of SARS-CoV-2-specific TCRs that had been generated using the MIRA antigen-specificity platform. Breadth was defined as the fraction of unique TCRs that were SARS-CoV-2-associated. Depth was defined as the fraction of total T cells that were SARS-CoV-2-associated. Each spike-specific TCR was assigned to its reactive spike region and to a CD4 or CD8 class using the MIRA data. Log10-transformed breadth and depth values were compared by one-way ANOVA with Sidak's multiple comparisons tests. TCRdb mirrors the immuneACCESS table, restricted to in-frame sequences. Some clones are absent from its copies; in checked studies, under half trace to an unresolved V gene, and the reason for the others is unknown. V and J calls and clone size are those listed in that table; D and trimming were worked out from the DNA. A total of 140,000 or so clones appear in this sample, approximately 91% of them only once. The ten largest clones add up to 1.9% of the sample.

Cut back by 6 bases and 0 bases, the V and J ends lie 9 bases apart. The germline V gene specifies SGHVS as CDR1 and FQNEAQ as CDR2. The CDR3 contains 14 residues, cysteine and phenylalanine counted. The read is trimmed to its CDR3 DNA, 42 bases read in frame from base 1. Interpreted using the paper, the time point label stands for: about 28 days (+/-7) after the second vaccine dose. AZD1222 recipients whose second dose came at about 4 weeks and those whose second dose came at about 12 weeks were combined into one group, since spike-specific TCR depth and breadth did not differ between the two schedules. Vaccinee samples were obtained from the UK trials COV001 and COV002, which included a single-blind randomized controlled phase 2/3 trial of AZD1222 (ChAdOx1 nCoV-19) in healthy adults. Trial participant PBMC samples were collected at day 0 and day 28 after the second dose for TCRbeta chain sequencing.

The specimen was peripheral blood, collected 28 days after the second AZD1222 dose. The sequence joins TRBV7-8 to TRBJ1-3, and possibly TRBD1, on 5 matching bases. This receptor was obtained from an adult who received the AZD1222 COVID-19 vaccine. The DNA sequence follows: TGTGCCAGCAGTCAACAGGTCTCTGGAAACACCATATATTTT. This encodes CASSQQVSGNTIYF.